One and the same sample provided the 24 T cell receptor beta chains below, sequenced in a study of OX40 agonist ivuxolimab in advanced cancers. Sequenced by immunoSEQ multiplex PCR; TCRdb stores in-frame clones only, minus some. The sample contains about 67,000 clones, 85% to 95% of which appear only once. The material was CD4+ or CD8+ T cells sorted from blood, obtained in a trial of the OX40 agonist ivuxolimab. These receptors all come from an adult with an advanced solid tumor such as melanoma, head and neck, liver or kidney cancer.

The chain uses TRBV7-9 and TRBJ2-1; TRBD2 agrees at 12 bases. V gave up 5 bases and J gave up 9 bases; unmatched junction bases: 8. CDR3 length: 15 amino acids. Germline CDR1 reads SEHNR; CDR2 reads FQNEAQ (reference sequence). CDR3 coding DNA: TGTGCCAGCAGCCCGGCTAGCGGGAGGGCCCCTGAGCAGTTCTTC. This gives the protein CASSPASGRAPEQFF.

V usage is TRBV5-1 and J usage is TRBJ1-5, with D perhaps TRBD1 (6 bases). The CDR3 runs to 15 residues. Germline loops: CDR1 SGHRS, CDR2 YFSETQ. V shed 4 bases and J shed 5 bases, with 16 bases lying between them. CDR3 residues: CASSEGESGDQPQHF. In DNA, the CDR3 is TGCGCCAGCAGCGAGGGGGAGAGTGGGGATCAGCCCCAGCATTTT.

This clone was observed a handful of times. J is TRBJ1-2 and V is TRBV27; D not certain. V was pared by 3 bases and J by 3 bases, with 8 bases between. CDR3 length equals 13 residues. Germline V lookup: CDR1 MNHEY, CDR2 SMNVEV (reference sequence). CDR3 loop: CASSLGRDYGYTF. Written as DNA, the CDR3 is TGTGCCAGCAGTTTGGGTAGGGACTATGGCTACACCTTC.

The chain links TRBV11-1 to TRBJ1-2, with a possible D match to TRBD1 (5 bases). CDR3 length equals 14 residues. Germline V gene data show CDR1 as SGHAT and CDR2 as FQDESV (reference sequence). The V end was cut by 1 base, the J end by 3 bases, with 9 bases between. Here the CDR3 reads CASSLDDSHYGYTF. In DNA, the CDR3 is TGTGCCAGCAGCTTAGATGACAGCCACTATGGCTACACCTTC. The full variable domain, completed using reference TRBV11-1 and TRBJ1-2, is EAEVAQSPRYKITEKSQAVAFWCDPISGHATLYWYRQILGQGPELLVQFQDESVVDDSQLPKDRFSAERLKGVDSTLKIQPAELGDSAMYLCASSLDDSHYGYTFGSGTRLTVV.

The gene calls are TRBV7-9 and TRBJ2-3; no clear D gene. The CDR3 extends over 14 amino acids. Looked up from germline, CDR1 is SEHNR and CDR2 is FQNEAQ (reference sequence). Trimming removed 5 bases at V and 6 bases at J, with 15 bases between. DNA of the CDR3: TGTGCCAGCAGCCCGATTAGACTCGCCGATACGCAGTATTTT. This encodes CASSPIRLADTQYF.

The chain employs TRBV15 and TRBJ2-5, with 7 nucleotides matching TRBD2. Losses at the gene ends were 4 bases for V and 5 bases for J; bases not matched to a gene: 16. The CDR3 has 17 residues. The germline CDR1 and CDR2 sequences are LNHNV and YYDKDF (reference sequence). CDR3 amino acids: CATSTYPWAGVGETQYF. The CDR3 DNA is TGTGCCACCAGCACATACCCCTGGGCGGGAGTGGGGGAGACCCAGTACTTC. The entire variable domain, with the rest obtained from reference TRBV15 and TRBJ2-5, is as follows: DAMVIQNPRYQVTQFGKPVTLSCSQTLNHNVMYWYQQKSSQAPKLLFHYYDKDFNNEADTPDNFQSRRPNTSFCFLDIRSPGLGDTAMYLCATSTYPWAGVGETQYFGPGTRLLVL.

The V call is TRBV27, the J call TRBJ2-7; D remains unclear. Looked up from germline, CDR1 is MNHEY and CDR2 is SMNVEV (reference sequence). Trimming stripped 2 bases from V and 0 bases from J, with 8 bases between. The CDR3 length is 14 residues. Here the CDR3 reads CASSLARSSYEQYF. The CDR3, as DNA: TGTGCCAGCAGTTTAGCCAGGAGCTCCTACGAGCAGTACTTC.

The rearrangement joins TRBV15 to TRBJ2-5; D unclear. V shed 3 bases and J shed 5 bases, with 7 bases lying between them. This CDR3 comprises 12 residues. Looked up from germline, CDR1 is LNHNV and CDR2 is YYDKDF (reference sequence). DNA for the CDR3: TGTGCCACCAGCAGGGGCGGCGAGACCCAGTACTTC. Translated, it gives CATSRGGETQYF.

The chain is built from TRBV11-3 and TRBJ2-1, with unresolved D. Germline values: CDR1 SGHNT, CDR2 YENEEA. The CDR3 covers 14 residues. The germline V and J ends were trimmed by 3 bases and 5 bases, with 11 bases remaining between them. CDR3 sequence (DNA): TGTGCCAGCAGCTTCCCTATCGGGCACAATGAGCAGTTCTTC. Its protein product is CASSFPIGHNEQFF.

V is TRBV27 and J is TRBJ1-2; D remains ambiguous. The CDR3 runs 15 residues. Germline V lookup: CDR1 MNHEY, CDR2 SMNVEV (reference sequence). The V gene lost 3 bases and the J gene lost 1 base, with 12 bases spanning the gap. The CDR3 DNA follows: TGTGCCAGCAGTTTTTCCCCCACCATTAACTATGGCTACACCTTC. Amino acid sequence: CASSFSPTINYGYTF.

The chain links TRBV7-3 to TRBJ2-1, with 7 positions matching TRBD2. The J segment lost 3 bases and the V segment lost 2 bases, leaving 10 bases of the junction unmatched. The germline CDR1 and CDR2 sequences are SGHTA and FQGTGA. The CDR3 spans 17 residues. The CDR3 DNA reads TGTGCCAGCAGCTTAGAGGCTCGGGCTAGCGGCTACAATGAGCAGTTCTTC. Translation: CASSLEARASGYNEQFF.

V and J are TRBV5-1 and TRBJ2-7, with 7 bases fitting TRBD1. Germline CDR1 is SGHRS and CDR2 is YFSETQ. J lost 3 bases, V lost 0 bases, and 9 bases had no gene match. The CDR3 spans 16 residues. The CDR3 nucleotides read TGCGCCAGCAGCTTGGAGCCGTACAGGGGTTTCTACGAGCAGTACTTC. Encoded protein: CASSLEPYRGFYEQYF. The entire variable domain, with the rest obtained from reference TRBV5-1 and TRBJ2-7, is as follows: KAGVTQTPRYLIKTRGQQVTLSCSPISGHRSVSWYQQTPGQGLQFLFEYFSETQRNKGNFPGRFSGRQFSNSRSEMNVSTLELGDSALYLCASSLEPYRGFYEQYFGPGTRLTVT.

The chain recombines TRBV7-9 with TRBJ2-7, with 7 bases aligning to TRBD1. CDR1 SEHNR and CDR2 FQNEAQ come from the germline V gene (reference sequence). This CDR3 has 15 amino acids. Trimming cost V 0 bases and J 2 bases; bases outside gene matches: 4. Here the CDR3 DNA reads TGTGCCAGCAGCTTAGCGGGGACAGCCACCTACGAGCAGTACTTC. This gives the protein CASSLAGTATYEQYF.

Concerning this clone itself: Other DNA sequences within the sample encode an identical CDR3. The chain joins TRBV7-9 to TRBJ2-5, with 7 bases aligning to TRBD2. V lost 2 bases and J lost 4; bases outside the gene matches: 7. Germline CDR1 and CDR2: SEHNR and FQNEAQ (reference sequence). The CDR3 has 15 amino acids. The CDR3 is CASSLRQGGRETQYF. CDR3 nucleotide sequence: TGTGCCAGCAGCTTACGCCAGGGAGGGCGAGAGACCCAGTACTTC.

Here the CDR3 reads CASSVRTSGDTGELFF. DNA for the CDR3: TGTGCCAGCAGCGTACGGACTAGCGGAGACACCGGGGAGCTGTTTTTT. The V gene is TRBV9, the J gene TRBJ2-2, with 10 bases identical to TRBD2. V shed 1 base and J 3 bases; nucleotides not matched to a gene: 3. CDR3 length: 16 amino acids. Germline CDR1 SGDLS, CDR2 YYNGEE.

The V call is TRBV9, the J call TRBJ2-1, with 9 bases fitting TRBD2. The CDR3 covers 18 residues. V shed 0 bases and J 0 bases; nucleotides not matched to a gene: 7. Germline V gives CDR1 SGDLS, CDR2 YYNGEE. The CDR3, as DNA: TGTGCCAGCAGCGTAGGTCCTAGCGGGGTCTTCTCCTACAATGAGCAGTTCTTC. This codes for CASSVGPSGVFSYNEQFF.

The chain couples TRBV4-3 to TRBJ2-7, with 9 nucleotides matching TRBD1. This CDR3 spans 14 amino acids. Germline V gene data show CDR1 as LGHNA and CDR2 as YSLEER. V lost 4 bases, J lost 2 bases, and 3 bases stayed unmatched. In DNA, the CDR3 is TGCGCCAGCAGCCCGGACAGGGGTCCCTACGAGCAGTACTTC. This translates into CASSPDRGPYEQYF.

V is TRBV4-3 and J is TRBJ2-3; 8 nucleotides agree with TRBD2. Per the germline V gene, CDR1 is LGHNA and CDR2 is YSLEER. CDR3 length: 18 amino acids. Losses at the gene ends were 0 bases for V and 0 bases for J; bases not matched to a gene: 8. CDR3 residues: CASSQDASAGASTDTQYF. CDR3 DNA sequence: TGCGCCAGCAGCCAAGATGCCTCAGCGGGAGCCAGCACAGATACGCAGTATTTT.

V usage is TRBV7-7 and J usage is TRBJ2-7; D remains ambiguous. V was clipped by 5 bases and J by 4 bases, with 12 bases between them. In germline, CDR1 is SSHAT, CDR2 FNYEAQ (reference sequence). The CDR3 spans 13 residues. The CDR3 loop is CASSVGPTYEQYF. In DNA, the CDR3 is TGTGCCAGCAGCGTTGGACCGACTTACGAGCAGTACTTC. Variable domain in full (rest from reference TRBV7-7 and TRBJ2-7): GAGVSQSPRYKVTKRGQDVTLRCDPISSHATLYWYQQALGQGPEFLTYFNYEAQPDKSGLPSDRFSAERPEGSISTLTIQRTEQRDSAMYRCASSVGPTYEQYFGPGTRLTVT.

The rearrangement links TRBV28 to TRBJ2-3; weak D call: TRBD1 (6 bases). Looked up from germline, CDR1 is MDHEN and CDR2 is SYDVKM. The CDR3 covers 16 residues. The V gene lost 5 bases and the J gene lost 0 bases, with 15 bases spanning the gap. The CDR3 reads CASSQIGQRSTDTQYF. The CDR3 DNA sequence: TGTGCCAGCAGTCAAATAGGACAGAGAAGCACAGATACGCAGTATTTT.

The V call is TRBV29-1, the J call TRBJ2-1; 11 bases match TRBD2. Germline CDR1 is SQVTM and CDR2 is ANQGSEA. CDR3 length: 16 residues. V was pared by 2 bases and J by 1 base, with 4 bases of the junction left unmatched. CDR3 bases: TGCAGCGTTGAAAGGCCTAGCGGGAGGTCCTACAATGAGCAGTTCTTC. It is translated as CSVERPSGRSYNEQFF.

The gene calls are TRBV7-2 and TRBJ2-2; D is tentatively TRBD1 or TRBD2 (5 bases each). The V and J ends lost 3 bases and 3 bases respectively, with 8 bases between them. CDR3 length equals 14 residues. The germline CDR1 and CDR2 sequences are SGHTA and FQGNSA. The CDR3 protein is CASSFEGYTGELFF. Written as DNA, the CDR3 is TGTGCCAGCAGCTTCGAGGGGTACACCGGGGAGCTGTTTTTT.

The chain recombines TRBV29-1 with TRBJ2-2, with D perhaps matching TRBD1 or TRBD2 (6 bases each). Trimming removed 2 bases from V and 4 bases from J, with 8 bases in between. This CDR3 is 13 amino acids long. Germline CDR1 reads SQVTM; CDR2 reads ANQGSEA. The CDR3 spells CSVERGVTGELFF. The CDR3 nucleotides are TGCAGCGTTGAAAGGGGGGTCACCGGGGAGCTGTTTTTT.

J is TRBJ2-5 and V is TRBV29-1, with 9 bases fitting TRBD2. The CDR3 length is 17 residues. Germline V lookup: CDR1 SQVTM, CDR2 ANQGSEA. After removal of 0 bases from V and 5 bases from J, the junction contained 13 bases not matched to a gene. CDR3 nucleotides: TGCAGCGTTGAAGATTCATTCGGTAGCGGGAGTGGCGAGACCCAGTACTTC. It is translated as CSVEDSFGSGSGETQYF.